Given below is one T cell receptor beta chain in context. Germline CDR1 reads DFQATT; CDR2 reads SNEGSKA (reference sequence). The CDR3 is made up of 13 amino acids. The V and J ends lost 3 bases and 3 bases respectively, with 12 bases between them. This sample is part of a study of CD8 T cells in Susac syndrome. Sequencing of TCR beta covered CD8+ and CD4+ T cells obtained from blood. Relapsing-remitting disease, either stable or active, was present in the multiple sclerosis controls, who were treatment-naive patients. TEMRA cells were FACS-enriched, while CD8+ and CD4+ T cells were negatively isolated. An input of about 0.5 to 1 ug of RNA was subjected to reverse transcription using random hexamers. Amplification of TCR beta CDR3 spanned 54 Vbeta and 13 Jbeta via immunoSEQ multiplex PCR. A single record per CDR3 protein comes from TCRdb applying MiXCR to the immunoSEQ multiplex PCR reads. The table includes about 180,000 distinct CDR3 sequences, around 95% detected once.

This chain links TRBV20-1 with TRBJ2-7, with D perhaps matching TRBD2 (6 bases). Sequenced material: CD4+ T cells from PBMCs. This TCR derives from a human donor with multiple sclerosis. CDR3 residues: CSASSGGVYEQYF. The CDR3 nucleotides are TGCAGTGCTAGTTCCGGGGGTGTCTACGAGCAGTACTTC.